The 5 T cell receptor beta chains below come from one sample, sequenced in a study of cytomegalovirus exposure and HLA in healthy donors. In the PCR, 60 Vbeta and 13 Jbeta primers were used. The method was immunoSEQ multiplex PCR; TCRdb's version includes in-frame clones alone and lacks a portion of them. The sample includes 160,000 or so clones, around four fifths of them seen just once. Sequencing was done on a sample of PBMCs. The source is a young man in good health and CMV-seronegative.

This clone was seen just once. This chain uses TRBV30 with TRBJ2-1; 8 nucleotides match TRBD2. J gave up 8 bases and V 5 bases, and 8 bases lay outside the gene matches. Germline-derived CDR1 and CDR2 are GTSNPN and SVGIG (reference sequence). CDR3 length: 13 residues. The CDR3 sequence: CAWLPPGGDEQFF. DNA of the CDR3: TGTGCCTGGCTTCCCCCGGGAGGGGATGAGCAGTTCTTC. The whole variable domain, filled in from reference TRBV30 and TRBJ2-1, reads SQTIHQWPATLVQPVGSPLSLECTVEGTSNPNLYWYRQAAGRGLQLLFYSVGIGQISSEVPQNLSASRPQDRQFILSSKKLLLSDSGFYLCAWLPPGGDEQFFGPGTRLTVL.

CDR3 nucleotides: TGCAGCGTTGAAGGGACAGGGACTGAAAAACTGTTTTTT. It translates to CSVEGTGTEKLFF. The chain joins TRBV29-1 to TRBJ1-4; 8 positions match TRBD1. Germline trimming cut 1 base from V and 7 bases from J; bases unmatched to any gene: 2. Germline V gene lookup returns CDR1 SQVTM and CDR2 ANQGSEA. This CDR3 comprises 13 residues.

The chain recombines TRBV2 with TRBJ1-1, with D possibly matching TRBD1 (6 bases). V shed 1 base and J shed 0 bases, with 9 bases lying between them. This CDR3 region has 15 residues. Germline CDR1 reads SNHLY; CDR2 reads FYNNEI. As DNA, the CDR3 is TGTGCCAGCAGTGAAGTTACAGGGATGAACACTGAAGCTTTCTTT. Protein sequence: CASSEVTGMNTEAFF.

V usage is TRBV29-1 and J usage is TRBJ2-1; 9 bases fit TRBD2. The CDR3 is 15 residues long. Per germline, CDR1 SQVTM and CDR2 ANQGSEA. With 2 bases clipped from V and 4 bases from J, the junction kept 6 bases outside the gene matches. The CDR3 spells CSVESRAGGYNEQFF. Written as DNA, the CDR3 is TGCAGCGTTGAATCTCGAGCGGGGGGTTACAATGAGCAGTTCTTC.

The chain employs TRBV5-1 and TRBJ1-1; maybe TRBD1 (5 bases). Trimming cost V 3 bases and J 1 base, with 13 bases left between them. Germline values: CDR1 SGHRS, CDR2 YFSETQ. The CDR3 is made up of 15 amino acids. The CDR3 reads CASSSGGGKNTEAFF. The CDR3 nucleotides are TGCGCCAGCAGCTCGGGCGGGGGTAAGAACACTGAAGCTTTCTTT.